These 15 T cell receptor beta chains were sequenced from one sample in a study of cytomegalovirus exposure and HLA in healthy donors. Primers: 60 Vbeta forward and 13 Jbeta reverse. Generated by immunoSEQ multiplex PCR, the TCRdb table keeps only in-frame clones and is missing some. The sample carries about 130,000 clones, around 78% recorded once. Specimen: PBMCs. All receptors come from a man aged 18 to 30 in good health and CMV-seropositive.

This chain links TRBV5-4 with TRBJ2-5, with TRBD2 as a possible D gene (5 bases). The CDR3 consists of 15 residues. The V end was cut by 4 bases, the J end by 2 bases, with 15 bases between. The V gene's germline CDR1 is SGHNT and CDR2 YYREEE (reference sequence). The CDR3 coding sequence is TGTGCCAGCAGCCCACGAGGGTCGTATCAAGAGACCCAGTACTTC. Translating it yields CASSPRGSYQETQYF.

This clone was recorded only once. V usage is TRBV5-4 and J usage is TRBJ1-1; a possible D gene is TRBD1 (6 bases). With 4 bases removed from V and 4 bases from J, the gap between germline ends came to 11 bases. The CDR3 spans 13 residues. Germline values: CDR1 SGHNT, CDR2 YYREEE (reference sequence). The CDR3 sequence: CASSKDRTTEAFF. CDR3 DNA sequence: TGTGCCAGCAGCAAGGACAGAACCACTGAAGCTTTCTTT.

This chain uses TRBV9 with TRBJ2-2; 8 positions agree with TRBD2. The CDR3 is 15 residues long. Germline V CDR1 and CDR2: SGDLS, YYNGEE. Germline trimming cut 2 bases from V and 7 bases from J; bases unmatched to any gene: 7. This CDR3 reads CASSVSGGPSGELFF. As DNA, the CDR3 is TGTGCCAGCAGCGTGTCGGGGGGGCCCAGCGGGGAGCTGTTTTTT.

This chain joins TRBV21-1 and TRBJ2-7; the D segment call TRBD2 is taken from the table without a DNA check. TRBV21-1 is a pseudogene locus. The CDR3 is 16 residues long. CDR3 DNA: TGTGCCAGCAGCAAAGTGAGGTCGGCCGCAGCGGGCGAGCAGTACTTC. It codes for CASSKVRSAAAGEQYF.

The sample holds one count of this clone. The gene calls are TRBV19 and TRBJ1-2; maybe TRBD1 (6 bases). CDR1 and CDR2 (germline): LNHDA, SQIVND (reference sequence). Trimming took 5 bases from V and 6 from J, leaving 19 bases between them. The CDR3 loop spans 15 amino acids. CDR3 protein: CASSHVQGGRNGYTF. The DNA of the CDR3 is TGTGCCAGTAGTCACGTACAGGGCGGGAGGAATGGCTACACCTTC. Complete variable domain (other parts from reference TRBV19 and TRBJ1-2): DGGITQSPKYLFRKEGQNVTLSCEQNLNHDAMYWYRQDPGQGLRLIYYSQIVNDFQKGDIAEGYSVSREKKESFPLTVTSAQKNPTAFYLCASSHVQGGRNGYTFGSGTRLTVV.

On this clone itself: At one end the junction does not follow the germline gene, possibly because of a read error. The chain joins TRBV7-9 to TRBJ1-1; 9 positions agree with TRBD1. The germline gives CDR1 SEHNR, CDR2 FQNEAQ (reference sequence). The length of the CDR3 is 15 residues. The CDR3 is CASSPGTGLKTEAFF. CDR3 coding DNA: TGTGCCAGCAGCCCCGGGACAGGGTTGAAGACTGAAGCTTTCTTT.

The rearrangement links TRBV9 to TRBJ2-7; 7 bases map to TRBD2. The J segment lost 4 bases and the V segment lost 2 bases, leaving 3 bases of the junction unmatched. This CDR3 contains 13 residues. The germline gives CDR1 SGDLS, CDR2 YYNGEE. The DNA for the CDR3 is TGTGCCAGCAGCGTGTCAGCGGGGTACGAGCAGTACTTC. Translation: CASSVSAGYEQYF.

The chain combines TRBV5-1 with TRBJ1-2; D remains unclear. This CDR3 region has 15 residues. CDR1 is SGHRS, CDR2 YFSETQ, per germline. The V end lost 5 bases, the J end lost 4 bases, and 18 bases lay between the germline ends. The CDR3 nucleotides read TGCGCCAGCAGACCCGGAGGTGGACTAGGCTATGGCTACACCTTC. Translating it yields CASRPGGGLGYGYTF.

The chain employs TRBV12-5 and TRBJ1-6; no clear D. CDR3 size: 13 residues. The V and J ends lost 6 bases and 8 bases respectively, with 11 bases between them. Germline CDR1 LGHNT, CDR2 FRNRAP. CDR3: CASGLIEDSPLHF. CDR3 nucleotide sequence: TGTGCTAGTGGCCTAATTGAGGATTCACCCCTCCACTTT.

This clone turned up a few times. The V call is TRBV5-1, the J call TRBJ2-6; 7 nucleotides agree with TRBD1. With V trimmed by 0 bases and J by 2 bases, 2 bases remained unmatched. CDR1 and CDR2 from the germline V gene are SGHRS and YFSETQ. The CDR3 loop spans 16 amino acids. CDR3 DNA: TGCGCCAGCAGCTTGGCCACAGGGGCTGGGGCCAACGTCCTGACTTTC. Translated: CASSLATGAGANVLTF.

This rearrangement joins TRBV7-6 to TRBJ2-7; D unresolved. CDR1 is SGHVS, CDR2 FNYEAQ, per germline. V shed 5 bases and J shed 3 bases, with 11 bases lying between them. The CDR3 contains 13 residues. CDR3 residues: CASSERPGYEQYF. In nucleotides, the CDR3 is TGTGCCAGCAGCGAGAGGCCCGGCTACGAGCAGTACTTC.

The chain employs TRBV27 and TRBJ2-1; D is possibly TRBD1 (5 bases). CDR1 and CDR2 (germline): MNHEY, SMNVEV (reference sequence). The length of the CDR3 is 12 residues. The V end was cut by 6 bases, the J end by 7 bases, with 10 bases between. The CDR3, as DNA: TGTGCCAGCAGCCAGGGTCCGAATGAGCAGTTCTTC. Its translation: CASSQGPNEQFF.

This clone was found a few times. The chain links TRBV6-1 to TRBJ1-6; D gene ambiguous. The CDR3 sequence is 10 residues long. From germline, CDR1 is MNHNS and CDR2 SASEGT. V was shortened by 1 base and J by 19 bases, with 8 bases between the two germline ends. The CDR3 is CASSEVIQHF. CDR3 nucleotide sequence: TGTGCCAGCAGTGAAGTAATACAGCACTTT.

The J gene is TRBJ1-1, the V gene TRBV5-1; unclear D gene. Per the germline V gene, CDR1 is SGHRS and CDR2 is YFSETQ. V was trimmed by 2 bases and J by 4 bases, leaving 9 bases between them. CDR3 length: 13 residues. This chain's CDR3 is CASSFLWATEAFF. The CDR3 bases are TGCGCCAGCAGCTTTTTATGGGCCACTGAAGCTTTCTTT.

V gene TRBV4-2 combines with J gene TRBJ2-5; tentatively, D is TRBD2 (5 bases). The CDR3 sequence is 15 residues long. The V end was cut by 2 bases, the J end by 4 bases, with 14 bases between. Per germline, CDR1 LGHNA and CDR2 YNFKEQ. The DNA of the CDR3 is TGTGCCAGCAGCCAACGTCATAGCGTGGGAGAGACCCAGTACTTC. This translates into CASSQRHSVGETQYF.